This record concerns one T cell receptor beta chain sequence. Its target is unknown. This sample was taken from a study of CD8 T cells in Susac syndrome. The J segment lost 4 bases and the V segment lost 6 bases, leaving 4 bases of the junction unmatched. The V gene's germline CDR1 is MNHNY and CDR2 SVGAGI (reference sequence). CDR3 size: 14 residues. It was negative isolation that provided the CD8+ and CD4+ T cells, whereas TEMRA cells were enriched by FACS. With random hexamers, reverse transcription was performed on about 0.5 to 1 ug of RNA. TCRdb analysed the immunoSEQ multiplex PCR reads with MiXCR anew, one entry per CDR3 protein. The sample holds under 200,000 distinct CDR3 sequences; around 94% are singletons and the top ten take around 0.14%. Study-level points and caveats: Individuals included in the TCR sequencing and HLA analysis were acknowledged by the study to be relatively few in number.

This rearrangement joins TRBV6-6 to TRBJ2-2; TRBD2 matches at 8 bases. The specimen sequenced was CD4+ T cells from PBMCs. This receptor was taken from a human donor in good health. This chain's CDR3 is CASSDGGGTGELFF. The CDR3 region has the DNA TGTGCCAGCAGCGACGGGGGGGGCACCGGGGAGCTGTTTTTT.